The present entry profiles one T cell receptor (beta chain) with its context. No cognate antigen has been identified for it. The entry originates in a study of T cells expressing NK-cell markers (dated by TCRdb to the early 2020s). In terms of the full investigation: TCR beta-chain repertoires were profiled in sorted CD3+CD56+NKG2C+, CD3+CD56+NKG2C- and CD3+CD56-NKG2C+ T-cell subsets from eight donors. Of the eight sequenced donors, seven were found to be HCMV-seropositive and one was found to be HCMV-seronegative. All eight donors whose samples were sequenced were randomly selected healthy volunteers, three of them men and five women. Libraries were sequenced as 2 x 150 bp reads on Illumina HiSeq 2000/2500, MiSeq or NextSeq.

The run used an Illumina HiSeq 2000. The TCR beta cDNA libraries were made using 5'RACE template switching, a step that added both a universal primer site and unique molecular identifiers. cDNA synthesis was primed from the TCR beta constant segment and was followed by two successive PCR amplification steps. In the source study's methods: MIGEC handled demultiplexing of the reads and grouping by UMI, while MiTCR was used to assemble and quantify clonotypes. To exclude erroneous sequences, any TCR cDNA sequence not supported by at least two reads was discarded. The tcR package was used for downstream repertoire analysis, and clonotypes were matched between fractions using CDR3 nucleotide sequence together with V segment. VDJmatch was used to annotate antigen specificity against VDJdb, with one amino acid substitution in CDR3 allowed. Each CDR3 protein sequence appears as one entry after TCRdb reprocessed the reads, and no DNA is included. These V and J calls are TCRdb output, not the study's own analysis. This sample's table carries about 370,000 distinct CDR3 sequences. Around 10% of the sample comes from the top ten.

HCMV-specific IgG was detected in serum with a commercial ELISA kit to determine HCMV serostatus. Peripheral blood mononuclear cells were isolated from blood by Ficoll density gradient centrifugation. Broader findings and caveats from the paper: In a handful of donors, the dominant CD3+CD56+NKG2C+ clonotypes ranked among the top 10 CD8+ clonotypes, making up roughly 1.0-7.0% of CD8+ T cells. It remained unclear whether the expanded NKG2C-expressing T cell clones were specific for HCMV antigens. Those dominant clonotypes were again the most abundant among CD3+CD56-NKG2C+ cells in several donors, at roughly 28.3-60.1%.

The CDR3 spans 17 residues, from the cysteine through the phenylalanine. The DNA is unrecorded. Sequenced sample: blood T cells: a sorted CD56 or NKG2C T cell subset, CD4+ or CD8+ T cells, or bulk PBMC T cells (not recorded which). The chain couples TRBV12-3 or TRBV12-4 to TRBJ2-5; the TRBD2 assignment by TCRdb is unverifiable without DNA. This TCR derives from a woman between 45 and 65 years old in good health. Donor details come from another sample of the same person, matched by shared clones. CDR3 reads: CASSLEGDSANQETQYF.